The entry that follows covers one T cell receptor (beta chain) sequence. Its antigen remains unidentified. The data originate from a study of shared clonotypes between healthy human individuals. Study-wide results and limits: For sorted subsets, rarefaction showed incomplete sequencing despite large depth. The donor pool, a small one, limited the genetic and exposure-history diversity represented.

Per the study methods: ImmunoSEQ output lacked quality scores and full-length reads, limiting matched filtering. The protocol was immunoSEQ multiplex PCR, while the TCRdb copy is restricted to in-frame clones and leaves out a portion. That table is the source of V, J and clone size, and D and trimming were worked out from the DNA. The top ten hold 0.06% of the sample, which has about 510,000 clones, 90% to 96% seen once. V was trimmed by 2 bases and J by 3 bases, leaving 7 bases between them. The CDR3 extends over 13 amino acids. Germline lookup yields CDR1 SEHNR and CDR2 FQNEAQ (reference sequence).

This sequence originates from a woman between 25 and 40 years old in good health. The V gene is TRBV7-9, the J gene TRBJ1-1, with D possibly matching TRBD1 (5 bases). The sequencing sample was made of naive CD4+ T cells sorted from blood. Subset noted: CD45RA+ positively selected. CDR3 residues: CASSLLGDTEAFF. CDR3 nucleotides: TGTGCCAGCAGCTTACTGGGGGACACTGAAGCTTTCTTT. Together with reference TRBV7-9 and TRBJ1-1, the CDR3 gives the full variable domain: DTGVSQNPRHKITKRGQNVTFRCDPISEHNRLYWYRQTLGQGPEFLTYFQNEAQLEKSRLLSDRFSAERPKGSFSTLEIQRTEQGDSAMYLCASSLLGDTEAFFGQGTRLTVV.